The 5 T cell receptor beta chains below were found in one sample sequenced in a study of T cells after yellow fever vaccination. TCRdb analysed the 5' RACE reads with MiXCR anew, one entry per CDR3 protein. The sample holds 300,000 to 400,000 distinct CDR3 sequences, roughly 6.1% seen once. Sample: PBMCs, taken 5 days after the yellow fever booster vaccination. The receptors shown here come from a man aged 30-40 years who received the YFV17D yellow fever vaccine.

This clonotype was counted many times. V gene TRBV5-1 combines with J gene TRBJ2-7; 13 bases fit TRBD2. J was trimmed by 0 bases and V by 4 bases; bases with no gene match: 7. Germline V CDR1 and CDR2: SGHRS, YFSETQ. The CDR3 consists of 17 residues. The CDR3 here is CASSAGLAGLSSYEQYF. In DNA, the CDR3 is TGCGCCAGCAGCGCGGGACTAGCGGGACTTAGCTCCTACGAGCAGTACTTC.

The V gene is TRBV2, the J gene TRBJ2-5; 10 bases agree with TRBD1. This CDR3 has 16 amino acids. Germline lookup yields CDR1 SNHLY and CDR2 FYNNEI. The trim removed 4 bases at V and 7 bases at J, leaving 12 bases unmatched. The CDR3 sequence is CASSVTGGMVLWTQYF. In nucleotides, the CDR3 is TGTGCCAGCAGTGTGACAGGGGGCATGGTCTTGTGGACCCAGTACTTC.

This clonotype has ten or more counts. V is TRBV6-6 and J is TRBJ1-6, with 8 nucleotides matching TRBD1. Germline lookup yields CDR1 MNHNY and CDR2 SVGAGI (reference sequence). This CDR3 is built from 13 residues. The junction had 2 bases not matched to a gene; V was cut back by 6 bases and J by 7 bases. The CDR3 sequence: CASRTGENSPLHF. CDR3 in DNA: TGTGCCAGCAGGACAGGGGAAAATTCACCCCTCCACTTT.

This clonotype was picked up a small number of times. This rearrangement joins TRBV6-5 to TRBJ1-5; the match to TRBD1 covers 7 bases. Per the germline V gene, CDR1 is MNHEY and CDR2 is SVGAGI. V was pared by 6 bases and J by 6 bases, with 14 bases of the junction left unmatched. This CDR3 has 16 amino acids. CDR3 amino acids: CASSSSGGGVGQPQHF. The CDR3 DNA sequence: TGTGCCAGCAGCTCCTCAGGGGGAGGGGTAGGTCAGCCCCAGCATTTT.

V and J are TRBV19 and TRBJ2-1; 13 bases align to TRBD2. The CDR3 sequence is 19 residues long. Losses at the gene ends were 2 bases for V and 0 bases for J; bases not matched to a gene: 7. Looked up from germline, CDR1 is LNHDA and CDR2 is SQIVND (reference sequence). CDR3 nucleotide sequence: TGTGCCAGTAGTATATTTGGGACTAGCGGGACCCCCTCCTACAATGAGCAGTTCTTC. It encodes CASSIFGTSGTPSYNEQFF. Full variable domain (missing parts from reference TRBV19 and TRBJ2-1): DGGITQSPKYLFRKEGQNVTLSCEQNLNHDAMYWYRQDPGQGLRLIYYSQIVNDFQKGDIAEGYSVSREKKESFPLTVTSAQKNPTAFYLCASSIFGTSGTPSYNEQFFGPGTRLTVL.